Below, one T cell receptor (beta chain) is given with its context. In its sample, this clonotype was seen many times. What antigen it recognizes has not been identified. No base-level quality is on record; no much larger clone is a single base apart. Trimming costs V 2 bases and J 1 base, and their ends lie 7 bases apart. Including cysteine and phenylalanine, the CDR3 has 14 amino acids. Only the CDR3 region is kept as DNA, spanning 42 bases read in frame from base 1. To prepare the library, multiplex PCR was applied. Sequenced using an Illumina HiSeq 4000. TCR beta libraries were built with iRepertoire HTBI primers and Arm-PCR amplification of CDR3 regions. Before sequencing, the PCR products underwent gel purification. As for the authors' bioinformatics: A total of 62 TRBV and about 13 TRBJ segments were identified across samples and were used for gene usage analysis of CDR3 amino acid clonotypes. COPE and FqMerger were used to merge the filtered high-quality paired reads into contigs. Contigs were aligned with BLAST to IMGT TRBV, TRBD and TRBJ reference genes, and CDR3 was defined per IMGT. Any clonotype with a frequency above 0.1% was classified as a highly expanded clone. Repertoire diversity was measured by Shannon entropy, and V-J evenness by the Gini coefficient. A clonotype found in more than one individual was treated as public. Clones were called with MiXCR by TCRdb after fastp trimmed the public reads at Q25, and only in-frame beta chains were retained. Rows with a matching CDR3 protein are joined into one entry that keeps the most common DNA and genes. None of the V and J calls come from the authors' own analysis; TCRdb made them. Recorded for this sample are about 350,000 distinct CDR3 sequences; around 15% of them occurred a single time. The top ten clonotypes cover around 21% of the sample.

The sample's time point label is to be understood as: newly diagnosed GD, antithyroid drugs for less than 3 months. RNA was extracted from PBMCs in TRIzol for both TCR sequencing and RNA sequencing. The diagnosis of Graves' disease was made according to American Thyroid Association guidelines. Recruitment of patients was carried out at an endocrinology department in Xi'an, China. Each patient gave approximately 10 milliliters of peripheral blood, collected in an EDTA anticoagulant tube. Ficoll Paque Plus density gradient separation was used to isolate PBMCs, and no additional T cell sorting was done. An Agilent 2100 Bioanalyzer and agarose gel were used to assess RNA quality, and a NanoDrop 2000 was used to measure RNA concentration. The sample is drawn from a study of regulatory T cells in long-lasting Graves disease (dated by TCRdb to about 2021). The study in broad terms: Newly diagnosed Graves' disease patients had taken antithyroid drugs for less than 3 months. Peripheral blood TCR sequencing and RNA sequencing compared persistent Graves' disease patients with newly diagnosed Graves' disease patients. The study was registered as a clinical trial and conducted in China. A total of some 33 samples were covered by TCR sequencing, comprising some 13 persistent and roughly 20 newly diagnosed Graves' disease patients. The full study reports these points: Peripheral blood alone was examined, since thyroid tissue, which constituted the primary lesion, could not be accessed. The authors acknowledged the small sample size as a limitation that may reduce accuracy. Preferential use of TRBV28, TRBJ1-2 and TRBJ2-5 was observed in persistent disease, whereas TRBV20-1 and TRBJ2-1 were favored in newly diagnosed disease. Lower TCR Shannon entropy and fewer highly expanded clones were observed in persistent Graves' disease patients than in newly diagnosed patients, which suggested clonal expansion. More public clonotypes were shared among persistent patients (more than 2,500) than among newly diagnosed patients (just under 1,000). Sequencing and analysis were restricted to the TCR beta chain.

The same data also contributed to another study, on T cells in Graves' hyperthyroidism and ophthalmopathy. Per the second study: A patient counted as having stable Graves' hyperthyroidism if no progression to ophthalmopathy occurred over 18 months of follow-up. The hyperthyroidism patients were between 18 and 65 years old and newly diagnosed, with a disease duration of less than 2 months. Any patient with an uncontrolled infection, another autoimmune disease, pregnancy or lactation was excluded. Diagnoses relied on clinical symptoms, serum thyroxine and TRAb, thyroid ultrasound and orbital computed tomography. The TCR CDR3 was subjected to a first round of RT-PCR using the HTBI primer set and the Qiagen OneStep RT-PCR kit. Most expanded thyroid clonotypes (frequency above 0.001) were also found in blood, which suggests that blood repertoires may mirror thyroid immune responses. In cross-validation, a model built on a 13 V-J signature told ophthalmopathy apart from stable hyperthyroidism with approximately 90% sensitivity and roughly 81% specificity, and in testing the same model reached 80%/75%. In validation, the model predicted progression to ophthalmopathy with approximately 70% sensitivity and approximately 74% specificity, a median of around 6.6 months before onset. TCR V-J signatures able to tell the groups apart were searched for in a discovery cohort of 90 to 100 patients, of whom approximately 40 had Graves' ophthalmopathy and about 60 had stable Graves' hyperthyroidism. Prospective prediction of ophthalmopathy was tested in an independent validation cohort of approximately 19 hyperthyroidism patients and roughly 16 patients who later progressed to ophthalmopathy. For training and testing, the 100 or so patients in the discovery cohort were randomly divided in a 7:3 ratio. Thyroid tissue and blood T-cell repertoires from more than 5 Graves' hyperthyroidism patients were also compared in the study. After sampling, hyperthyroidism patients received methimazole starting at 30 mg daily, and ophthalmopathy patients received high-dose intravenous methylprednisolone. A second multiplex PCR round built the libraries, followed by size selection and purification. The libraries were sequenced on an Illumina HiSeq2000 using paired-end 100 bp reads. SOAPnuke was used to process the raw data, with reads discarded if the reads contained adapters or uncalled bases, had a mean Phred below 15, or lacked an exact constant-primer or identifier match. High-quality paired reads were merged with COPE v1.2.5, and unique nucleotide sequences were defined as clonotypes. Clonotypes were aligned to IMGT TRBV, TRBD and TRBJ reference segments using MiTCR v1.1. The analysis included only V-J combinations with a frequency above 0.0001, which together covered about 99% of the repertoires. A TCS score was defined as the ratio of F50 (clonal expansion) to E x V (chaos), with BLOSUM62-based TCRdist applied between CDR3 peptides within each V-J. Welch's t-statistics and random forest reduced around 520 V-J features to 10 to 15, which were used in a naive Bayes classifier (R e1071). No statistical method was used to set the sample size in advance, and investigators knew the group allocation. The paper reports TCR Vbeta CDR3 sequencing of some 140 peripheral blood samples: approximately 41 ophthalmopathy, fewer than 85 hyperthyroidism and approximately 17 progressor patients.

This receptor chain uses TRBV12-3 or TRBV12-4 and TRBJ2-3; no D segment can be confidently identified. The clonotype originates from a woman younger than 30 with Graves disease. Donor details come from another sample of the same person, matched by shared clones. The sample in question was peripheral blood mononuclear cells (PBMCs), obtained at new diagnosis, from a patient treated with antithyroid drugs. The CDR3 protein is CASSLISGTDTQYF. The DNA sequence reads TGTGCCAGCAGTTTAATCTCGGGCACAGATACGCAGTATTTT.